One and the same sample provided the 23 T cell receptor beta chains below, sequenced in a study of T-cell reconstitution after alpha-beta-depleted transplantation in children. Unique molecular identifiers were incorporated when the TCRbeta library was constructed. TCRdb itself ran the PCR reads through MiXCR, one entry per CDR3 protein. The sample lists almost 600,000 distinct CDR3 sequences; 27% were seen once. Sequenced material: PBMCs, taken before TCRalphabeta/CD19-depleted stem cell transplant. These receptors came from a boy younger than two with Wiskott-Aldrich syndrome, due to receive a stem cell transplant.

This clonotype was detected only a few times. The CDR3 DNA reads TGCGCCAGCAGCGGGGGCGGGACCACCTACGAGCAGTACTTC. This translates into CASSGGGTTYEQYF. The rearrangement joins TRBV5-1 to TRBJ2-7; D might be TRBD1 or TRBD2, each matching 6 bases. Germline V CDR1 and CDR2: SGHRS, YFSETQ. With 4 bases removed from V and 2 bases from J, the gap between germline ends came to 13 bases. The CDR3 has 14 amino acids. The complete variable domain, with remaining parts taken from reference TRBV5-1 and TRBJ2-7, reads KAGVTQTPRYLIKTRGQQVTLSCSPISGHRSVSWYQQTPGQGLQFLFEYFSETQRNKGNFPGRFSGRQFSNSRSEMNVSTLELGDSALYLCASSGGGTTYEQYFGPGTRLTVT.

The CDR3 nucleotides read TGTGCCAGCAGTGGGTTTGAGGAGCTGTTTTTT. Protein sequence: CASSGFEELFF. The genes are TRBV12-3 or TRBV12-4 and TRBJ2-2; D call uncertain. Trimming pared 5 bases from V and 10 bases from J, leaving 8 bases between. This CDR3 is built from 11 residues.

The chain joins TRBV18 to TRBJ2-3, with D uncertain. Trimming stripped 0 bases from V and 3 bases from J, with 16 bases between. Germline CDR1 is KGHSH and CDR2 is LQKENI. The length of the CDR3 is 17 residues. CDR3 protein: CASSPPLYPLRTDTQYF. CDR3 DNA sequence: TGTGCCAGCTCACCACCGTTGTATCCTCTCAGAACAGATACGCAGTATTTT.

V and J are TRBV10-3 and TRBJ2-2, with TRBD2 matching over 12 bases. The length of the CDR3 is 16 residues. CDR1 is ENHRY and CDR2 is SYGVKD in the germline V gene. Losses at the gene ends were 6 bases for V and 4 bases for J; bases not matched to a gene: 6. The CDR3 spells CAIRLTLAGGTGELFF. CDR3 nucleotide sequence: TGTGCCATCAGATTGACACTAGCGGGGGGCACCGGGGAGCTGTTTTTT.

On this clonotype itself: A read error may account for a junction end that differs from germline. The chain combines TRBV24-1 with TRBJ2-4, with 8 bases aligning to TRBD2. Germline CDR1 is KGHDR and CDR2 is SFDVKD. This CDR3 is 10 amino acids long. CDR3 coding DNA: TGTGCCACCAGTGATTCGCGGGGGGACTTC. Amino acids: CATSDSRGDF.

This clonotype has more than one count but fewer than ten. The chain is built from TRBV5-1 and TRBJ2-7; TRBD2 agrees at 10 bases. This CDR3 is built from 15 residues. From germline, CDR1 is SGHRS and CDR2 YFSETQ. V lost 1 base to trimming and J lost 6 bases; unmatched junction nucleotides: 7. The CDR3 region has the DNA TGCGCCAGCAGCTTGAAAGGCTCTAGCGGGAGCGAGCAGTACTTC. Translating gives CASSLKGSSGSEQYF.

This clonotype was counted a single time. This chain uses TRBV12-3 or TRBV12-4 with TRBJ2-2; the match to TRBD2 covers 14 bases. The CDR3 runs 17 residues. The V segment lost 4 bases and the J segment 2 bases; nucleotides outside the gene matches: 3. The CDR3 coding sequence is TGTGCCAGCAGTTGGACTAGCGGGAGGTCCAACACCGGGGAGCTGTTTTTT. Protein sequence: CASSWTSGRSNTGELFF.

This clonotype was counted a few times. This chain links TRBV18 with TRBJ2-3; no reliable D call. Germline CDR1 reads KGHSH; CDR2 reads LQKENI. CDR3 size: 13 residues. Trimming shortened V by 3 bases and J by 4 bases, and 8 bases separated the two germline ends. CDR3 protein: CASSPPSADTQYF. CDR3 nucleotide sequence: TGTGCCAGCTCACCTCCCTCGGCAGATACGCAGTATTTT.

The chain is built from TRBV11-2 and TRBJ1-6, with no clear D. Deletions cut 8 bases from V and 8 bases from J, with 19 bases between. The CDR3 is 15 residues long. The V gene's germline CDR1 is SGHAT and CDR2 FQNNGV. CDR3: CASLANQERYSPLHF. The CDR3 DNA follows: TGTGCCAGCCTAGCAAACCAGGAACGTTATTCACCCCTCCACTTT.

The gene calls are TRBV11-2 and TRBJ2-1, with D possibly being TRBD1 (7 bases). The CDR3 is made up of 15 amino acids. V was trimmed by 1 base and J by 9 bases, leaving 16 bases between them. Germline-derived CDR1 and CDR2 are SGHAT and FQNNGV. This chain's CDR3 is CASSLAVARGAEQFF. The CDR3 DNA reads as TGTGCCAGCAGCTTAGCCGTTGCCAGGGGGGCTGAGCAGTTCTTC.

This clonotype has only a few counts. The CDR3 DNA reads as TGTGCCAGTAGTATGGCGGGAGTTGGCACAGATACGCAGTATTTT. Amino acid sequence: CASSMAGVGTDTQYF. The chain is built from TRBV19 and TRBJ2-3; 7 bases align to TRBD2. CDR1 and CDR2 (germline): LNHDA, SQIVND (reference sequence). The CDR3 totals 15 residues. Unmatched junction bases numbered 4, after V lost 3 bases and J lost 1 base.

The J gene is TRBJ2-7, the V gene TRBV30; 7 bases line up with TRBD1. The CDR3 has 14 amino acids. The J segment lost 0 bases and the V segment lost 3 bases, leaving 5 bases of the junction unmatched. The germline CDR1 and CDR2 sequences are GTSNPN and SVGIG (reference sequence). The CDR3 reads CAWRGQLSSYEQYF. The DNA of the CDR3 is TGTGCCTGGAGGGGACAGCTTAGCTCCTACGAGCAGTACTTC.

J is TRBJ1-2 and V is TRBV20-1, with 7 bases lining up with TRBD1. The V segment lost 3 bases and the J segment 0 bases; nucleotides outside the gene matches: 10. The CDR3 contains 16 residues. Germline V gives CDR1 DFQATT, CDR2 SNEGSKA (reference sequence). CDR3: CSASSMRQGPNYGYTF. The DNA for the CDR3 is TGCAGTGCTAGTAGCATGAGACAGGGTCCTAACTATGGCTACACCTTC.

J is TRBJ1-3 and V is TRBV20-1; D is unclear. Germline CDR1 reads DFQATT; CDR2 reads SNEGSKA (reference sequence). V lost 2 bases and J lost 2, with 7 bases in between. The CDR3 extends over 13 amino acids. The DNA for the CDR3 is TGCAGTGCTAGACCTAGGGCTGGAAACACCATATATTTT. Amino acids: CSARPRAGNTIYF.

This sequence joins TRBV2 and TRBJ1-2; no reliable D call. V was clipped by 6 bases and J by 2 bases, with 25 bases between them. The CDR3 covers 18 residues. Germline CDR1 is SNHLY and CDR2 is FYNNEI. DNA for the CDR3: TGTGCCAGCAGCACATGGAATTTTCTCCCGGCAACAAACTATGGCTACACCTTC. As protein: CASSTWNFLPATNYGYTF.

V and J are TRBV11-2 and TRBJ2-5; D gene unclear. The CDR3 is made up of 16 amino acids. The germline gives CDR1 SGHAT, CDR2 FQNNGV. Trimming removed 1 base at V and 5 bases at J, with 17 bases between. The CDR3 DNA reads as TGTGCCAGCAGCTTAGCAGTCGTCGGTTTACAGGAGACCCAGTACTTC. It translates to CASSLAVVGLQETQYF.

The chain carries TRBV20-1 and TRBJ2-2; D may be TRBD2 (5 bases). CDR1 is DFQATT and CDR2 is SNEGSKA in the germline V gene (reference sequence). V lost 2 bases to trimming and J lost 2 bases, with 15 bases between them. This CDR3 spans 16 amino acids. DNA of the CDR3: TGCAGTGCTAGATTACTCATCGGGGTAAACACCGGGGAGCTGTTTTTT. Amino acid sequence: CSARLLIGVNTGELFF.

The rearrangement uses TRBV7-2 and TRBJ2-1; possibly TRBD2 for D (6 bases). The CDR3 has 14 amino acids. Germline CDR1 and CDR2: SGHTA and FQGNSA. The V end lost 3 bases, the J end lost 5 bases, and 11 bases lay between the germline ends. The CDR3 loop is CASSFASVHNEQFF. The DNA for the CDR3 is TGTGCCAGCAGCTTCGCTAGCGTCCACAATGAGCAGTTCTTC.

As for this clonotype: This may arise from a read error, as a much more abundant clone is one base away. V and J are TRBV14 and TRBJ2-1; D is unclear. Looked up from germline, CDR1 is SGHDN and CDR2 is FVKESK. V lost 1 base to trimming and J lost 12 bases, with 7 bases between them. This CDR3 has 11 amino acids. The CDR3 sequence is CASSQVGVQFF. Here the CDR3 DNA reads TGTGCCAGCAGCCAAGTAGGTGTGCAGTTCTTC. The entire variable domain, with the rest obtained from reference TRBV14 and TRBJ2-1, is as follows: EAGVTQFPSHSVIEKGQTVTLRCDPISGHDNLYWYRRVMGKEIKFLLHFVKESKQDESGMPNNRFLAERTGGTYSTLKVQPAELEDSGVYFCASSQVGVQFFGPGTRLTVL.

The CDR3 loop reads CSARPLNYGYTF. The CDR3 bases are TGCAGTGCTAGACCGTTAAACTATGGCTACACCTTC. The chain uses TRBV20-1 and TRBJ1-2; D is ambiguous. Deletions cut 2 bases from V and 2 bases from J, with 6 bases between. The CDR3 has 12 residues. Germline V gene lookup returns CDR1 DFQATT and CDR2 SNEGSKA (reference sequence).

This clonotype was seen more than once but under ten times. CDR3 sequence reads: CASSFTGGTDQPQHF. DNA for the CDR3: TGCGCCAGCAGCTTCACAGGGGGAACCGATCAGCCCCAGCATTTT. This rearrangement joins TRBV5-1 to TRBJ1-5; 8 nucleotides line up with TRBD1. CDR1 and CDR2 (germline): SGHRS, YFSETQ. With V trimmed by 2 bases and J by 5 bases, 6 bases remained unmatched. The CDR3 length is 15 residues.

The CDR3 protein is CATRDLGSLIEQYF. In nucleotides, the CDR3 is TGTGCCACGAGGGACCTCGGGTCGCTAATCGAGCAGTACTTC. The chain couples TRBV10-3 to TRBJ2-7; D tentatively reads TRBD1 or TRBD2 (5 bases each). The CDR3 contains 14 residues. Germline CDR1 reads ENHRY; CDR2 reads SYGVKD. Deletions cut 10 bases from V and 6 bases from J, with 22 bases between.

This chain uses TRBV7-9 with TRBJ2-1, with D maybe TRBD2 (6 bases). The germline V gene encodes CDR1 SEHNR and CDR2 FQNEAQ (reference sequence). This CDR3 has 17 residues. V was pared by 5 bases and J by 3 bases, with 20 bases between. This CDR3 reads CASSANSGGSSYNEQFF. The DNA for the CDR3 is TGTGCCAGCAGCGCGAATAGTGGGGGGAGTAGCTACAATGAGCAGTTCTTC.